Listed here are 8 T cell receptor beta chains from one sample, sequenced in a study of blood T cell repertoires in COVID-19 (dated by TCRdb to the early 2020s). Library preparation used the immunoSEQ multiplex PCR assay. Held by TCRdb, this immuneACCESS table contains in-frame sequences only and omits some clones. Under half of the omission traces to an unresolved V gene where checked; the cause of the rest is unknown. The sample table records 200,000 to 250,000 clones; roughly 90% of these occur just once. The leading ten clones occupy 3.5% to 4.5% of the sample. The specimen sequenced was PBMCs or T cells enriched from blood (not recorded which). The origin of the receptors is a middle-aged woman with acute COVID-19.

The chain combines TRBV5-1 with TRBJ1-1; the D is unclear. Trimming removed 4 bases at V and 0 bases at J, with 10 bases between. This CDR3 region has 14 residues. CDR1 is SGHRS, CDR2 YFSETQ, per germline. The CDR3 protein is CASSADTLNTEAFF. The CDR3 bases are TGCGCCAGCAGCGCAGACACGCTGAACACTGAAGCTTTCTTT.

In this sample, this clone turned up a few times. The chain links TRBV5-1 to TRBJ1-1; maybe TRBD1 (6 bases). Germline loops: CDR1 SGHRS, CDR2 YFSETQ. The CDR3 spans 16 residues. Trimming took 7 bases from V and 5 from J, leaving 24 bases between them. CDR3: CASRPTLGQRGTEAFF. In nucleotides, the CDR3 is TGCGCCAGCCGTCCCACCCTCGGACAAAGGGGGACTGAAGCTTTCTTT.

The chain combines TRBV27 with TRBJ1-2; the match to TRBD1 covers 9 bases. V shed 2 bases and J 3 bases; nucleotides not matched to a gene: 4. Looked up from germline, CDR1 is MNHEY and CDR2 is SMNVEV (reference sequence). The CDR3 extends over 15 amino acids. CDR3 sequence reads: CASSLQWTGDYGYTF. The CDR3, as DNA: TGTGCCAGCAGTTTACAATGGACAGGGGACTATGGCTACACCTTC.

CDR3: CASKRGGLGSEQYV. The CDR3 DNA reads as TGTGCCAGCAAACGGGGAGGGTTAGGAAGCGAGCAGTACGTC. The J gene is TRBJ2-7, the V gene TRBV28; 7 bases agree with TRBD2. This CDR3 spans 14 amino acids. V gave up 7 bases and J gave up 6 bases; unmatched junction bases: 12. Germline V gene data show CDR1 as MDHEN and CDR2 as SYDVKM.

CDR3 loop: CASSYWTSGGFTDTQYF. In DNA form, the CDR3 reads TGTGCCAGCAGTTACTGGACTAGCGGGGGGTTTACAGATACGCAGTATTTT. The chain couples TRBV6-2 or TRBV6-3 to TRBJ2-3; 14 nucleotides agree with TRBD2. Germline V gives CDR1 MNHEY, CDR2 SVGEGT. The length of the CDR3 is 17 residues. V shed 1 base and J 3 bases; nucleotides not matched to a gene: 3.

The chain links TRBV11-2 to TRBJ2-7; the D gene is possibly TRBD2 (6 bases). Germline V gene sequence: CDR1 SGHAT, CDR2 FQNNGV. The CDR3 is 14 amino acids. Deletions cut 5 bases from V and 6 bases from J, with 17 bases between. CDR3 protein: CASSPGRWGGEQYF. CDR3 DNA sequence: TGTGCCAGCAGCCCGGGGAGGTGGGGCGGCGAGCAGTACTTC.

The chain employs TRBV6-1 and TRBJ1-5; D remains ambiguous. CDR1 and CDR2 (germline): MNHNS, SASEGT. Trimming stripped 4 bases from V and 0 bases from J, with 10 bases between. The CDR3 spans 15 residues. CDR3 sequence: CASSAYSYSNQPQHF. CDR3 nucleotide sequence: TGTGCCAGCAGTGCTTACTCTTATAGCAATCAGCCCCAGCATTTT.

The rearrangement joins TRBV20-1 to TRBJ1-2; D is uncertain. The CDR3 is 13 amino acids. The ends were cut back, 3 bases at V and 4 bases at J, with 12 bases in the middle. Germline CDR1 is DFQATT and CDR2 is SNEGSKA (reference sequence). The CDR3 is CSASLIEGYGYTF. As DNA, the CDR3 is TGCAGTGCTAGTCTTATCGAGGGCTATGGCTACACCTTC.